Following are 16 T cell receptor beta chains from one sample sequenced in a study of post-analysis software for immune sequencing data. These receptors' targets are unknown. Incorporated into the TCR beta cDNA libraries were unique molecular identifiers, which served to reduce PCR and sequencing biases. TCRdb called the PCR reads again in MiXCR, with one record for every CDR3 protein. The table has 750,000 to 950,000 distinct CDR3 sequences, around 46% seen once. General study findings and limits: TRBV segments more frequent in patients than in controls numbered several and included TRBV5-6, TRBV5-1 and TRBV20-1.

The sequenced material came from blood. The receptors shown here come from a girl aged 5-17 years with multiple sclerosis.

The chain's CDR3 is CASSLGIGANYGYTF. CDR3 nucleotides: TGTGCCAGCAGCTTAGGGATAGGCGCTAACTATGGCTACACCTTC. The chain recombines TRBV11-2 with TRBJ1-2; D unresolved. The V end was cut by 1 base, the J end by 0 bases, with 9 bases between. CDR3 size: 15 residues. The germline V gene has CDR1 SGHAT and CDR2 FQNNGV.

Only a few counts were recorded for this clonotype. The V call is TRBV20-1, the J call TRBJ2-4; 12 positions agree with TRBD2. The V segment lost 7 bases and the J segment 7 bases; nucleotides outside the gene matches: 20. This CDR3 comprises 18 residues. Germline V CDR1 and CDR2: DFQATT, SNEGSKA (reference sequence). CDR3 sequence: CSVYKTSGSVGGANIQYF. The CDR3 DNA follows: TGCAGTGTCTACAAGACTAGCGGGAGTGTAGGGGGGGCGAACATTCAGTACTTC.

This chain joins TRBV12-3 or TRBV12-4 and TRBJ2-1; TRBD2 aligns across 7 bases. CDR3 length: 14 amino acids. Trimming removed 3 bases from V and 6 bases from J; junction bases left unmatched: 5. The CDR3 protein is CASSLGGSFNEQFF. For the CDR3, the DNA is TGTGCCAGCAGTTTGGGCGGGAGCTTCAATGAGCAGTTCTTC.

The chain employs TRBV3-1 and TRBJ2-5; D is possibly TRBD1 (6 bases). V shed 4 bases and J shed 1 base, with 13 bases lying between them. This CDR3 spans 15 amino acids. The germline V gene encodes CDR1 LGHDT and CDR2 YNNKEL (reference sequence). The CDR3 DNA sequence: TGTGCCAGCAGCCCTATGACAGGCGCCCAAGAGACCCAGTACTTC. Protein sequence: CASSPMTGAQETQYF.

The rearrangement links TRBV6-5 to TRBJ1-2; TRBD1 might be the D (5 bases). This CDR3 comprises 14 residues. The ends were cut back, 6 bases at V and 6 bases at J, with 17 bases in the middle. The germline CDR1 and CDR2 sequences are MNHEY and SVGAGI. In DNA form, the CDR3 reads TGTGCCAGCAGCCCCCGCAGGGACTATCATGGCTACACCTTC. It encodes CASSPRRDYHGYTF.

The chain recombines TRBV20-1 with TRBJ2-7; D is possibly TRBD1 or TRBD2 (6 bases each). This CDR3 has 15 amino acids. The germline CDR1 and CDR2 sequences are DFQATT and SNEGSKA (reference sequence). V was cut by 3 bases and J by 2 bases, with 17 bases left in between. CDR3 sequence (DNA): TGCAGTGCTAGTGTCGGGGGCCTACCTCCCTACGAGCAGTACTTC. Translation gives CSASVGGLPPYEQYF.

This chain uses TRBV7-2 with TRBJ2-1; 8 positions match TRBD2. This CDR3 spans 16 amino acids. The junction had 6 bases not matched to a gene; V was cut back by 1 base and J by 4 bases. Germline values: CDR1 SGHTA, CDR2 FQGNSA. The CDR3 spells CASSLVSGTPYNEQFF. In nucleotides, the CDR3 is TGTGCCAGCAGCTTAGTTAGCGGGACACCTTACAATGAGCAGTTCTTC.

This clonotype appeared a few times. The rearrangement links TRBV5-6 to TRBJ2-1; no clear D. The ends were cut back, 4 bases at V and 8 bases at J, with 10 bases in the middle. The CDR3 extends over 12 amino acids. The germline gives CDR1 SGHDT, CDR2 YYEEEE. This chain's CDR3 is CASSQPTDEQFF. DNA of the CDR3: TGTGCCAGCAGCCAACCCACGGATGAGCAGTTCTTC.

This clonotype is a singleton in its sample. A read error may produce the germline difference seen at one junction end. The V gene is TRBV13, the J gene TRBJ1-1; D is uncertain. Germline-derived CDR1 and CDR2 are PRHDT and FYEKMQ (reference sequence). The CDR3 spans 14 residues. For the CDR3, the DNA is TGTGCCAGCAGCTCCCCCGGAGTGAACACAGAAGCTTTCTTT. Translating it yields CASSSPGVNTEAFF.

On this clonotype itself: As the CDR3 is not closed by the conserved phenylalanine or tryptophan, this likely results from a read error. This chain links TRBV20-1 with TRBJ2-7; a possible D gene is TRBD2 (5 bases). Deletions cut 6 bases from V and 0 bases from J, with 12 bases between. The CDR3 length is 13 residues. CDR1 is DFQATT, CDR2 SNEGSKA, per germline (reference sequence). CDR3 sequence reads: CSAKDEGSYEQYL. The CDR3 nucleotides are TGCAGTGCAAAGGACGAGGGCTCCTACGAGCAGTACTTA.

The V and J genes are TRBV5-6 and TRBJ2-7; the D gene is possibly TRBD1 (5 bases). This CDR3 has 15 residues. Germline lookup yields CDR1 SGHDT and CDR2 YYEEEE. V lost 4 bases and J lost 2, with 16 bases in between. Written as DNA, the CDR3 is TGTGCCAGCAGCCTCACCGCCAGGGCCACCTACGAGCAGTACTTC. It encodes CASSLTARATYEQYF.

The chain is built from TRBV5-1 and TRBJ2-5; weak D call: TRBD1 (6 bases). This CDR3 comprises 14 residues. V lost 3 bases and J 0 bases, leaving 9 bases between the germline ends. Germline assignment: CDR1 SGHRS and CDR2 YFSETQ. Written as DNA, the CDR3 is TGCGCCAGCAGCTACGACAGGTACCAAGAGACCCAGTACTTC. Its protein is CASSYDRYQETQYF.

V usage is TRBV3-1 and J usage is TRBJ2-7; the D is unclear. Germline loops: CDR1 LGHDT, CDR2 YNNKEL (reference sequence). This CDR3 has 13 residues. Deletions cut 4 bases from V and 1 base from J, with 8 bases between. In nucleotides, the CDR3 is TGTGCCAGCAGCCGGACCCTATCCTACGAGCAGTACTTC. This encodes CASSRTLSYEQYF.

This clonotype was seen a handful of times. The V call is TRBV5-1, the J call TRBJ2-5, with TRBD2 identical over 14 bases. V was pared by 3 bases and J by 2 bases, with 9 bases of the junction left unmatched. This CDR3 has 18 residues. Per germline, CDR1 SGHRS and CDR2 YFSETQ. The CDR3 loop reads CASSSGMRTSGRQETQYF. The CDR3 DNA sequence: TGCGCCAGCAGCTCCGGTATGAGGACTAGCGGGAGGCAAGAGACCCAGTACTTC.

This clonotype appeared a single time. The chain recombines TRBV3-1 with TRBJ2-7; D perhaps matches TRBD2 (7 bases). With 4 bases removed from V and 2 bases from J, the gap between germline ends came to 15 bases. The germline CDR1 and CDR2 sequences are LGHDT and YNNKEL (reference sequence). CDR3 length: 15 residues. The CDR3 bases are TGTGCCAGCAGCCCCCGAGGGGGACTACCCTACGAGCAGTACTTC. Protein: CASSPRGGLPYEQYF.

DNA for the CDR3: TGTGCCAGCAGTTTCCCCGGGGGGGAGGCCCACAATGAGCAGTTCTTC. This sequence encodes CASSFPGGEAHNEQFF. J is TRBJ2-1 and V is TRBV12-3 or TRBV12-4, with 8 bases matching TRBD2. The ends lost 3 bases at V and 5 bases at J; junction bases unmatched: 9. This CDR3 region has 16 residues.